This T cell receptor beta chain was sequenced for a study of human T cells and chemical hapten exposure. For the study at large: Sensitization used 2% DPC on 2 cm by 2 cm upper inner arm skin.

This CDR3 has 17 amino acids. The germline V gene has CDR1 SGHTA and CDR2 FQGNSA. The germline V and J ends were trimmed by 5 bases and 0 bases, with 18 bases remaining between them. This clonotype has ten or more counts. Time point specified: patch test 1, 2 weeks after DPC sensitization. This sample's treatment: therapeutic diphenylcyclopropenone sensitization with weekly scalp DPC. The study extracted total RNA from unfractionated whole blood. TCRdb independently ran MiXCR on the RACE reads; one entry per CDR3 protein. The sample yields 40,000 or so distinct CDR3 sequences, around 3.8% seen once. The origin of this receptor is a man aged 45-65 years with alopecia areata. Some clones in this sample may be carry-over from other donors' samples. The V call is TRBV7-2, the J call TRBJ2-3, with D perhaps given as TRBD1 or TRBD2 (6 bases each). The starting material was whole blood, obtained in connection with sensitization to the hapten diphenylcyclopropenone (DPC). This chain's CDR3 is CASSRPRGTSSTDTQYF. CDR3 in DNA: TGTGCCAGCAGCCGCCCGAGGGGGACTTCTAGCACAGATACGCAGTATTTT.